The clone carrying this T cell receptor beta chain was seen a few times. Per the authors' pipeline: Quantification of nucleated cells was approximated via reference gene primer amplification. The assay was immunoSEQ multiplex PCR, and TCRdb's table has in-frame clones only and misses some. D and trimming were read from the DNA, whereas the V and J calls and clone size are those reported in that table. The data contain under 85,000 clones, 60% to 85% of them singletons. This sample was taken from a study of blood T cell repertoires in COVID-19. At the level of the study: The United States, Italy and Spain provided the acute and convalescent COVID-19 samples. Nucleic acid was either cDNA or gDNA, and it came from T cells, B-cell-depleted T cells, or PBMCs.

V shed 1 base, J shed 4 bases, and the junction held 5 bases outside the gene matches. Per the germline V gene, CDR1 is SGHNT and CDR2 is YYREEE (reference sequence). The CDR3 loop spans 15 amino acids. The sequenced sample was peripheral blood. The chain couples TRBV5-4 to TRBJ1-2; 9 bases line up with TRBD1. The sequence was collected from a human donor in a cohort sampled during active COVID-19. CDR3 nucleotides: TGTGCCAGCAGCTTGTGGGAGACAGGGGGCTATGGCTACACCTTC. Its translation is CASSLWETGGYGYTF.